Listed here are 8 T cell receptor beta chains from one sample, sequenced in a study of T cell responses to AZD1222 COVID-19 vaccine. Generated by immunoSEQ multiplex PCR, the TCRdb table keeps only in-frame clones and is missing some. The sample gives approximately 74,000 clones, roughly 89% of which show up once; more than 2% is in the top ten. Sequencing was performed on peripheral blood, taken on day 0 of AZD1222 vaccination. Every receptor here comes from an adult in good health.

The chain is built from TRBV2 and TRBJ1-6, with D uncertain. V dropped 9 bases and J dropped 7 bases, with 16 bases sitting between them. This CDR3 spans 14 amino acids. Germline assignment: CDR1 SNHLY and CDR2 FYNNEI. The CDR3, as DNA: TGTGCCAGACGCAAGACGGGTCGAAATTCACCCCTCCACTTT. Its protein is CARRKTGRNSPLHF.

This chain connects TRBV2 to TRBJ2-2; possibly TRBD2 for D (5 bases). Germline assignment: CDR1 SNHLY and CDR2 FYNNEI. This CDR3 has 15 amino acids. Trimming shortened V by 3 bases and J by 4 bases, and 12 bases separated the two germline ends. In nucleotides, the CDR3 is TGTGCCAGCAGTGAGAGGGCGACTTTCACCGGGGAGCTGTTTTTT. This translates into CASSERATFTGELFF.

This chain uses TRBV4-3 with TRBJ2-3; TRBD2 matches at 8 bases. Losses at the gene ends were 3 bases for V and 0 bases for J; bases not matched to a gene: 5. The V gene's germline CDR1 is LGHNA and CDR2 YSLEER. The CDR3 loop spans 16 amino acids. This CDR3 reads CASSQTGTRSTDTQYF. Written as DNA, the CDR3 is TGCGCCAGCAGCCAGACCGGGACTAGAAGCACAGATACGCAGTATTTT.

This clone was seen a single time. The chain carries TRBV2 and TRBJ1-4, with D tentatively TRBD1 (5 bases). CDR1 is SNHLY, CDR2 FYNNEI, per germline. This CDR3 is 13 amino acids long. The V and J ends lost 6 bases and 5 bases respectively, with 10 bases between them. In DNA form, the CDR3 reads TGTGCCAGCAGGTCCCCAGGGAATGAAAAACTGTTTTTT. The encoded protein is CASRSPGNEKLFF.

V usage is TRBV2 and J usage is TRBJ1-6; 7 nucleotides align to TRBD1. The CDR3 sequence is 16 residues long. V lost 6 bases and J lost 7; bases outside the gene matches: 12. Germline loops: CDR1 SNHLY, CDR2 FYNNEI. The CDR3: CASRVNRGTGNSPLHF. In nucleotides, the CDR3 is TGTGCCAGCAGGGTAAACAGGGGCACGGGCAATTCACCCCTCCACTTT. Looking up the rest from reference TRBV2 and TRBJ1-6 gives the full variable domain: EPEVTQTPSHQVTQMGQEVILRCVPISNHLYFYWYRQILGQKVEFLVSFYNNEISEKSEIFDDQFSVERPDGSNFTLKIRSTKLEDSAMYFCASRVNRGTGNSPLHFGNGTRLTVT.

This chain uses TRBV5-1 with TRBJ2-3, with a tentative D call TRBD1 (5 bases). The V end lost 5 bases, the J end lost 13 bases, and 14 bases lay between the germline ends. CDR1 and CDR2 from the germline V gene are SGHRS and YFSETQ. The CDR3 covers 11 residues. The DNA for the CDR3 is TGCGCCAGCAGTGCGGACAAAACGGAGTATTTT. Translating it yields CASSADKTEYF.

This rearrangement joins TRBV18 to TRBJ2-3; 8 bases match TRBD1. The CDR3 totals 15 residues. CDR1 is KGHSH, CDR2 LQKENI, per germline. V shed 3 bases and J 4 bases; nucleotides not matched to a gene: 6. CDR3 in amino acids: CASSPGPGGADTQYF. The CDR3 DNA follows: TGTGCCAGCTCACCCGGGCCAGGGGGCGCAGATACGCAGTATTTT.

This rearrangement joins TRBV29-1 to TRBJ1-4, with 7 bases matching TRBD1. V was clipped by 6 bases and J by 6 bases; unmatched bases: 7. The CDR3 sequence is 13 residues long. Germline V gene lookup returns CDR1 SQVTM and CDR2 ANQGSEA. The CDR3 reads CSVEGAGDEKLFF. The CDR3 DNA follows: TGCAGCGTCGAGGGGGCAGGGGATGAAAAACTGTTTTTT.